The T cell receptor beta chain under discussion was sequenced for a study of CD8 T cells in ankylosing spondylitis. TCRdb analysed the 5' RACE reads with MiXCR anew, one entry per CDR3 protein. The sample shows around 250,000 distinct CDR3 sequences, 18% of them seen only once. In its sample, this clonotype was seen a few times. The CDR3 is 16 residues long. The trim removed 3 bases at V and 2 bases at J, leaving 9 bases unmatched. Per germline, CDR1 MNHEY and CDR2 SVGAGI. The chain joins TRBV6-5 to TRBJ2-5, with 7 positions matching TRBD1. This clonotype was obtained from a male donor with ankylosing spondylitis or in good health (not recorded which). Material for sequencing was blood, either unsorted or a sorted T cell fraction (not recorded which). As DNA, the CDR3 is TGTGCCAGCAGTTATTACCGGGACAGAAAACAAGAGACCCAGTACTTC. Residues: CASSYYRDRKQETQYF.